The 13 T cell receptor beta chains given below trace back to one sample, sequenced in a study of T-cell memory formation after mild COVID-19. Each CDR3 protein is one row after TCRdb ran MiXCR on the 5' RACE reads. The table lists 200,000 to 250,000 distinct CDR3 sequences, roughly 27% of them singletons. Source material: PBMCs or a T cell subset sorted from them (not recorded which). The receptors derive from an adult woman who had mild COVID-19 (a few samples of this study predate the infection). Cell type and time point are not known.

This chain connects TRBV6-5 to TRBJ2-5; 7 bases match TRBD1. Per germline, CDR1 MNHEY and CDR2 SVGAGI. The V and J ends lost 0 bases and 2 bases, in that order; junction bases with no gene match: 3. The CDR3 length is 15 residues. The CDR3 sequence is CASSYSDRRQETQYF. The DNA for the CDR3 is TGTGCCAGCAGTTACTCGGACAGGAGACAAGAGACCCAGTACTTC.

The rearrangement uses TRBV4-1 and TRBJ2-2; D gene ambiguous. Germline assignment: CDR1 MGHRA and CDR2 YSYEKL. V was cut by 0 bases and J by 1 base, with 0 bases left in between. This CDR3 comprises 13 residues. CDR3 bases: TGCGCCAGCAGCCAAGAGAACACCGGGGAGCTGTTTTTT. Amino acids: CASSQENTGELFF.

The table lists this clonotype with a few counts. The chain couples TRBV5-1 to TRBJ2-7, with TRBD1 identical over 7 bases. CDR1 and CDR2 (germline): SGHRS, YFSETQ. Trimming removed 1 base from V and 1 base from J; junction bases left unmatched: 5. This CDR3 has 15 amino acids. The DNA of the CDR3 is TGCGCCAGCAGCTTGTTGGGGGACAGTTCCTACGAGCAGTACTTC. Its translation is CASSLLGDSSYEQYF.

The chain combines TRBV20-1 with TRBJ2-6, with 12 bases lining up with TRBD2. Germline assignment: CDR1 DFQATT and CDR2 SNEGSKA (reference sequence). The length of the CDR3 is 18 residues. Germline trimming cut 6 bases from V and 0 bases from J; bases unmatched to any gene: 9. The CDR3 sequence is CSAPTGLAGRSGANVLTF. The CDR3 DNA reads TGCAGTGCCCCTACCGGACTAGCGGGACGCTCTGGGGCCAACGTCCTGACTTTC.

J is TRBJ1-1 and V is TRBV18, with D unresolved. V lost 6 bases and J lost 1, with 12 bases in between. The CDR3 spans 14 residues. The germline CDR1 and CDR2 sequences are KGHSH and LQKENI. CDR3 protein: CASSMPEGNTEAFF. In DNA form, the CDR3 reads TGTGCCAGCTCGATGCCCGAGGGGAACACTGAAGCTTTCTTT.

This clonotype came up a few times. The chain is built from TRBV7-2 and TRBJ2-4, with TRBD2 identical over 7 bases. Germline lookup yields CDR1 SGHTA and CDR2 FQGNSA. The CDR3 is made up of 15 amino acids. The V and J ends lost 5 bases and 8 bases, in that order; junction bases with no gene match: 12. The CDR3 here is CASSPQASGPDIQYF. CDR3 sequence (DNA): TGTGCCAGCAGCCCCCAGGCTAGCGGCCCAGACATTCAGTACTTC. Combining the CDR3 with reference TRBV7-2 and TRBJ2-4 gives the whole variable domain GAGVSQSPSNKVTEKGKDVELRCDPISGHTALYWYRQSLGQGLEFLIYFQGNSAPDKSGLPSDRFSAERTGGSVSTLTIQRTQQEDSAVYLCASSPQASGPDIQYFGAGTRLSVL.

This clonotype showed up just a few times. This chain links TRBV9 with TRBJ2-7; D tentatively fits TRBD1 or TRBD2 (6 bases each). CDR1 SGDLS and CDR2 YYNGEE come from the germline V gene. V was trimmed by 0 bases and J by 5 bases, leaving 15 bases between them. CDR3 size: 15 residues. CDR3 DNA sequence: TGTGCCAGCAGCGTAGAGGGGGGCCCTCAGGACGAGCAGTACTTC. Protein: CASSVEGGPQDEQYF.

The chain is built from TRBV5-1 and TRBJ2-1; 9 bases fit TRBD2. The CDR3 has 14 amino acids. V lost 7 bases, J lost 4 bases, and 6 bases stayed unmatched. In germline, CDR1 is SGHRS, CDR2 YFSETQ. The CDR3 reads CASQAGGPYNEQFF. CDR3 DNA sequence: TGCGCCAGCCAAGCGGGGGGCCCATACAATGAGCAGTTCTTC. Filled out from reference TRBV5-1 and TRBJ2-1, the complete variable domain reads KAGVTQTPRYLIKTRGQQVTLSCSPISGHRSVSWYQQTPGQGLQFLFEYFSETQRNKGNFPGRFSGRQFSNSRSEMNVSTLELGDSALYLCASQAGGPYNEQFFGPGTRLTVL.

This clonotype appeared a few times. This chain links TRBV2 with TRBJ2-3; TRBD2 might be the D (5 bases). With 4 bases removed from V and 1 base from J, the gap between germline ends came to 6 bases. The CDR3 is 13 residues long. Germline V CDR1 and CDR2: SNHLY, FYNNEI. The CDR3 nucleotides are TGTGCCAGCAGTGTGGAGGGCACAGATACGCAGTATTTT. As protein: CASSVEGTDTQYF.

The V gene is TRBV11-2, the J gene TRBJ1-2, with 8 bases lining up with TRBD1. Germline V CDR1 and CDR2: SGHAT, FQNNGV. The CDR3 totals 14 residues. V lost 0 bases, J lost 7 bases, and 4 bases stayed unmatched. CDR3 amino acids: CASSLDRQGSGYTF. In DNA, the CDR3 is TGTGCCAGCAGCTTAGATCGACAGGGGAGTGGCTACACCTTC.

This clonotype came up a few times. This sequence joins TRBV20-1 and TRBJ2-7, with D hard to call. Germline-derived CDR1 and CDR2 are DFQATT and SNEGSKA (reference sequence). This CDR3 comprises 11 residues. V dropped 0 bases and J dropped 3 bases, with 3 bases sitting between them. CDR3: CSAREDYEQYF. DNA for the CDR3: TGCAGTGCTAGAGAGGACTACGAGCAGTACTTC.

V is TRBV5-1 and J is TRBJ2-1; D not certain. The CDR3 is made up of 14 amino acids. Germline lookup yields CDR1 SGHRS and CDR2 YFSETQ. Trimming took 0 bases from V and 8 from J, leaving 12 bases between them. In nucleotides, the CDR3 is TGCGCCAGCAGCTTGGGTCAGTTGGTAGATGAGCAGTTCTTC. Its translation: CASSLGQLVDEQFF.

This clonotype was counted a few times. V is TRBV5-1 and J is TRBJ2-5; D is ambiguous. Germline V gives CDR1 SGHRS, CDR2 YFSETQ. The CDR3 consists of 14 residues. V lost 4 bases to trimming and J lost 1 base, with 11 bases between them. CDR3 DNA: TGCGCCAGCAGCCCCGGGTCCAGCCAAGAGACCCAGTACTTC. Translating gives CASSPGSSQETQYF.